This is a list of T cell receptor beta chains from one sample in a study of T cell responses to AZD1222 COVID-19 vaccine. The repertoire was sequenced with immunoSEQ multiplex PCR; TCRdb's copy has only in-frame clones and lacks some. The sample yields about 140,000 clones, about 93% seen once. The sequencing used peripheral blood, collected 28 days after the second AZD1222 dose. The origin of the receptors is an adult who received the AZD1222 COVID-19 vaccine. CDR3s include the opening cysteine and the closing phenylalanine or tryptophan. Fields, in order: V gene, D gene, J gene, CDR3 length, clone size, CDR3 protein, CDR3 DNA. D genes are given only for firm matches. Not all rows give a size; the values are once, few, many and, for expanded clones, a class.

>TRBV9|TRBD1|TRBJ1-6|15|.
CASSMTGTDNSPLHF
TGTGCCAGCAGCATGACCGGGACAGATAATTCACCCCTCCACTTT
>TRBV7-3|.|TRBJ2-3|15|.
CASSPGHYGSDTQYF
TGTGCCAGCAGCCCCGGACACTATGGGTCAGATACGCAGTATTTT
>TRBV5-1|.|TRBJ1-2|16|.
CASSIGHSFGEYGYTF
TGCGCCAGCAGTATAGGACACTCTTTCGGAGAGTATGGCTACACCTTC
>TRBV28|.|TRBJ1-2|14|.
CASRKRDLNYGYTF
TGTGCCAGCAGGAAGAGGGACCTTAACTATGGCTACACCTTC
>TRBV27|.|TRBJ1-1|16|once
CASAKDGGPSNTEAFF
TGTGCCAGCGCAAAGGACGGGGGACCCTCGAACACTGAAGCTTTCTTT
>TRBV7-9|TRBD1|TRBJ1-4|17|few
CASSSPSLTGMGWKLFF
TGTGCCAGCAGCTCACCAAGCCTGACAGGGATGGGTTGGAAACTGTTTTTT
>TRBV9|.|TRBJ1-3|15|.
CASSGGPYSGNTIYF
TGTGCCAGCAGCGGAGGGCCTTACTCTGGAAACACCATATATTTT
>TRBV5-1|TRBD1|TRBJ1-2|15|.
CASSFYRQGGDGYTF
TGCGCCAGCAGCTTTTACCGTCAGGGGGGCGATGGCTACACCTTC
>TRBV18|.|TRBJ2-5|12|.
CASSSPQETQYF
TGTGCCAGCTCATCCCCGCAAGAGACCCAGTACTTC
>TRBV27|.|TRBJ1-5|11|.
CARPSRQPQHF
TGTGCCAGGCCTAGTAGGCAGCCCCAGCATTTT
>TRBV15|TRBD1|TRBJ1-2|13|.
CATSRLRTGGYTF
TGTGCCACCAGCAGACTACGGACAGGGGGCTACACCTTC
>TRBV5-6|.|TRBJ1-2|15|.
CASSFMEGANYGYTF
TGTGCCAGCAGCTTCATGGAGGGAGCTAACTATGGCTACACCTTC
>TRBV27|.|TRBJ2-7|12|.
CASRASTYEQYF
TGTGCCAGCAGGGCTAGTACCTACGAGCAGTACTTC
>TRBV11-2|.|TRBJ2-3|15|.
CASSLDPHSTDTQYF
TGTGCCAGCAGCTTAGATCCGCATTCCACAGATACGCAGTATTTT
>TRBV4-1|TRBD1|TRBJ2-5|17|once
CASSQHGTGLGGETQYF
TGCGCCAGCAGCCAACACGGGACAGGGCTCGGAGGGGAGACCCAGTACTTC
>TRBV29-1|TRBD1|TRBJ2-3|15|.
CSVDLDRGRRDTQYF
TGCAGCGTAGACCTCGACAGGGGGCGAAGAGATACGCAGTATTTT
>TRBV7-2|.|TRBJ1-5|15|.
CASSLDRTPNQPQHF
TGTGCCAGCAGCTTAGATCGGACACCCAATCAGCCCCAGCATTTT
>TRBV29-1|.|TRBJ2-3|12|.
CSVDGRSDTQYF
TGCAGCGTTGATGGCCGGTCAGATACGCAGTATTTT
>TRBV9|.|TRBJ1-2|15|.
CASSVVGARFGGYTF
TGTGCCAGCAGCGTAGTCGGGGCGAGGTTTGGAGGCTACACCTTC
>TRBV13|.|TRBJ1-1|13|.
CASSSLMNTEAFF
TGTGCCAGCAGCTCTCTTATGAACACTGAAGCTTTCTTT
>TRBV9|TRBD2|TRBJ2-1|16|once
CASSVGTSGGYNEQFF
TGTGCCAGCAGCGTAGGTACTAGCGGGGGATACAATGAGCAGTTCTTC
>TRBV4-3|.|TRBJ1-2|12|.
CASSQGRVGYTF
TGCGCCAGCAGCCAAGGCAGGGTTGGCTACACCTTC
>TRBV18|.|TRBJ1-5|14|.
CASSPSGGNQPQHF
TGTGCCAGCTCACCAAGTGGGGGGAATCAGCCCCAGCATTTT
>TRBV7-9|TRBD1|TRBJ1-1|18|.
CASSAKTVGQVRNTEAFF
TGTGCCAGCAGCGCCAAGACAGTGGGACAGGTCCGGAACACTGAAGCTTTCTTT
>TRBV28|.|TRBJ1-1|15|.
CASSLAWAGGTEAFF
TGTGCCAGCAGTTTAGCCTGGGCAGGTGGCACTGAAGCTTTCTTT
>TRBV6-4|TRBD2|TRBJ2-3|14|.
CASSRGGSTDTQYF
TGTGCCAGCAGTCGGGGGGGGAGCACAGATACGCAGTATTTT
>TRBV2|.|TRBJ1-2|15|.
CASSQRQGANYGYTF
TGTGCCAGCAGCCAAAGACAAGGAGCTAACTATGGCTACACCTTC
>TRBV28|.|TRBJ2-3|16|.
CASSPTTGTRTDTQYF
TGTGCCAGCAGTCCGACGACAGGAACCCGCACAGATACGCAGTATTTT
>TRBV6-5|.|TRBJ1-5|14|.
CASSLGQNNQPQHF
TGTGCCAGCAGCCTCGGACAAAACAATCAGCCCCAGCATTTT
>TRBV28|.|TRBJ2-1|15|.
CASTRADYSYNEQFF
TGTGCCAGCACTAGGGCAGATTACTCCTACAATGAGCAGTTCTTC
>TRBV7-2|TRBD2|TRBJ2-1|15|once
CASSLQSGGGNEQFF
TGTGCCAGCAGCTTACAGAGCGGGGGGGGCAATGAGCAGTTCTTC
>TRBV4-1|TRBD2|TRBJ2-3|18|.
CASSQVGLAGGLTDTQYF
TGCGCCAGCAGCCAAGTGGGACTAGCGGGGGGTCTCACAGATACGCAGTATTTT
>TRBV18|.|TRBJ1-1|12|few
CASSPGNTEAFF
TGTGCCAGCTCACCAGGGAACACTGAAGCTTTCTTT
>TRBV5-4|.|TRBJ2-7|15|once
CASSLARDMLGEQYF
TGTGCCAGCAGCTTGGCCCGGGACATGCTTGGGGAGCAGTACTTC
>TRBV12-3/TRBV12-4|.|TRBJ2-7|12|.
CASSPNVGEQYF
TGTGCCAGCAGCCCCAATGTGGGTGAGCAGTACTTC
>TRBV9|.|TRBJ1-3|16|.
CASSVASGRAGNTIYF
TGTGCCAGCAGCGTAGCTAGTGGGAGAGCTGGAAACACCATATATTTT
>TRBV5-1|.|TRBJ1-4|12|.
CASVRGDEKLFF
TGCGCCAGCGTTAGGGGAGATGAAAAACTGTTTTTT
>TRBV15|TRBD2|TRBJ2-3|14|.
CATSPGLALDTQYF
TGTGCCACCAGCCCTGGACTAGCTCTGGATACGCAGTATTTT